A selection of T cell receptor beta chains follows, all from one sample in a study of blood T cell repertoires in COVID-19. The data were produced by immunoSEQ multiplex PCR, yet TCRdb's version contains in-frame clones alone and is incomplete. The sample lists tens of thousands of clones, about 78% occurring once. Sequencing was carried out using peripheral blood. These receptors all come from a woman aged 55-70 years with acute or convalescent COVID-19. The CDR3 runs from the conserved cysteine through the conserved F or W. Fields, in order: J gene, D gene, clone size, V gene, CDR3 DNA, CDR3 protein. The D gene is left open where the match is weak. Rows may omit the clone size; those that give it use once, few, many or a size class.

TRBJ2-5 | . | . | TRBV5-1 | TGCGCCAGCAGCTTGGCCGAGGGCGGGACGGCAGAGACCCAGTACTTC | CASSLAEGGTAETQYF
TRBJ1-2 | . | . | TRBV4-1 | TGCGCCAGCAGCTACCAGGGCCGTAACTATGGCTACACCTTC | CASSYQGRNYGYTF
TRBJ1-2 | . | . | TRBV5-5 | TGTGCCAGCAGGCCGACTCACAACTATGGCTACACCTTC | CASRPTHNYGYTF
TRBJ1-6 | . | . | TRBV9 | TGTGCCAGCAGCCCCCGACAGAATAATTCACCCCTCCACTTT | CASSPRQNNSPLHF
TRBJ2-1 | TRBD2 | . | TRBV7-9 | TGTGCCAGCAGCATTTTGACTAGCTCCGATGAGCAGTTCTTC | CASSILTSSDEQFF
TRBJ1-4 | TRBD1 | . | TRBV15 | TGTGCCACCAGCAGAGCTTGGGGAAATCCGGGACAGGGAGGGGAAAAACTGTTTTTT | CATSRAWGNPGQGGEKLFF
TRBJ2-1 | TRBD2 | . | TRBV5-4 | TGTGCCAGCAGCTCATCACCCGGGACTAGCTACAATGAGCAGTTCTTC | CASSSSPGTSYNEQFF
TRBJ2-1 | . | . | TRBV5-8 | TGTGCCAGCAGCTTCACCGGGTCATACAATGAGCAGTTCTTC | CASSFTGSYNEQFF
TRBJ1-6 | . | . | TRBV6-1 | TGTGCCAGCAGTGACGTGGGTAAGGCGGATTCACCCCTCCACTTT | CASSDVGKADSPLHF
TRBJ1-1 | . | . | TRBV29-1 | TGCAGCGTTGAATGGGGGGACACTGAAGCTTTCTTT | CSVEWGDTEAFF
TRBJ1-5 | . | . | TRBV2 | TGTGCCAGCAGCTGGCAGGGTCAAGGACAGCCCCAGCATTTT | CASSWQGQGQPQHF
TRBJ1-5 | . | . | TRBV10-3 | TGTGCCATCAGTGAACAGGGAAGCAATCAGCCCCAGCATTTT | CAISEQGSNQPQHF
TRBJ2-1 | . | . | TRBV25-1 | TGTGCCAGCGTCAGCACAGCCTACAATGAGCAGTTCTTC | CASVSTAYNEQFF
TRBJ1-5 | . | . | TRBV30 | TGTGCCTGGAGTGCACAGGTGGGCAATCAGCCCCAGCATTTT | CAWSAQVGNQPQHF
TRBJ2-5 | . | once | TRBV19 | TGTGCCAGTAGTATATTTGGGGGGGAGACCCAGTACTTC | CASSIFGGETQYF
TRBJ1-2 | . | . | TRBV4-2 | TGTGCCAGCAGCCAAGGGCCTTCTGCTAACTATGGCTACACCTTC | CASSQGPSANYGYTF
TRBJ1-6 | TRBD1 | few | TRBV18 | TGTGCCAGCTCGAGGGACAGGGAGGTAAATTCACCCCTCCACTTT | CASSRDREVNSPLHF
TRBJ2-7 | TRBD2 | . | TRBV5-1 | TGCGCCCGCAGCTTGGCCGGGGGGGGATCCCCCTACGAGCAGTACTTC | CARSLAGGGSPYEQYF
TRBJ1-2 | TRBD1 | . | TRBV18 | TGTGCCAGCTCACCCGATGCTCCAGGACAGGGGGCTGGAGGCTACACCTTC | CASSPDAPGQGAGGYTF
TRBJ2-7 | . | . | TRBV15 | TGTGCCACCAGCAGACAAGGGACTTCCCAACCCTACGAGCAGTACTTC | CATSRQGTSQPYEQYF
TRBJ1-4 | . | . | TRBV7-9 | TGTGCCAGCAGCTTACCCCCCCTTATAGCCTTGAGGGCTGAAAAACTGTTTTTT | CASSLPPLIALRAEKLFF
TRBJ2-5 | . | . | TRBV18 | TGTGCCAGCTCACCCCCCTCGGAGACCCAGTACTTC | CASSPPSETQYF
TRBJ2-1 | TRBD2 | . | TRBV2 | TGTGCCAGCAGTGAACTGTGGCTAGCGGGGGCCCAGTCCTACAATGAGCAGTTCTTC | CASSELWLAGAQSYNEQFF
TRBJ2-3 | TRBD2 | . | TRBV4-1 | TGCGCCAGCAGCCGGGGACTAGCGGGGGTTACAGATACGCAGTATTTT | CASSRGLAGVTDTQYF
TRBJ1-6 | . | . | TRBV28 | TGTGCCAGCAGGGGAGACTCCTATAATTCACCCCTCCACTTT | CASRGDSYNSPLHF
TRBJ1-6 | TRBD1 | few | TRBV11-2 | TGTGCCAGCAGCCTCGACAGGGGAAATAATTCACCCCTCCACTTT | CASSLDRGNNSPLHF